Each of the 30 T cell receptor beta chains below was sequenced from the same sample in a study of T cell changes during pregnancy in multiple sclerosis. The repertoire was sequenced with immunoSEQ multiplex PCR; TCRdb's copy has only in-frame clones and lacks some. The sample yields 70,000 to 95,000 clones, around 94% seen once. The sample in question was peripheral blood, obtained after pregnancy. Receptors were obtained from a female donor in good health, enrolled as a control in a pregnancy study.

The rearrangement uses TRBV6-5 and TRBJ2-2, with a weak D call TRBD1 (6 bases). The CDR3 runs 15 residues. Germline assignment: CDR1 MNHEY and CDR2 SVGAGI. V was trimmed by 0 bases and J by 5 bases, leaving 10 bases between them. CDR3 in amino acids: CASSYSQQGTGELFF. DNA of the CDR3: TGTGCCAGCAGTTACTCACAACAGGGTACCGGGGAGCTGTTTTTT.

The chain employs TRBV5-5 and TRBJ2-7, with 13 bases that match TRBD2. Germline V gene data show CDR1 as SGHKS and CDR2 as YYEKEE (reference sequence). This CDR3 spans 16 amino acids. The J segment lost 0 bases and the V segment lost 5 bases, leaving 5 bases of the junction unmatched. The CDR3 loop is CASRLGLAGTSYEQYF. DNA for the CDR3: TGTGCCAGCAGACTGGGACTAGCGGGGACCTCCTACGAGCAGTACTTC.

The V call is TRBV25-1, the J call TRBJ1-2; 7 nucleotides align to TRBD1. With 0 bases clipped from V and 8 bases from J, the junction kept 3 bases outside the gene matches. This CDR3 has 13 amino acids. Germline V gene lookup returns CDR1 MGHDK and CDR2 SYGVNS. CDR3 region: CASSEYIGGGYTF. CDR3 bases: TGTGCCAGCAGTGAATACATAGGGGGCGGCTACACCTTC.

The CDR3 loop reads CASNKAGGPVGELFF. In DNA, the CDR3 is TGTGCCAGCAACAAAGCGGGAGGGCCGGTCGGGGAGCTGTTTTTT. V and J are TRBV5-5 and TRBJ2-2; 10 positions agree with TRBD2. Germline values: CDR1 SGHKS, CDR2 YYEKEE (reference sequence). The trim removed 6 bases at V and 7 bases at J, leaving 9 bases unmatched. The CDR3 consists of 15 residues.

The chain is built from TRBV5-1 and TRBJ1-4; 8 bases line up with TRBD1. The CDR3 contains 15 residues. Germline V lookup: CDR1 SGHRS, CDR2 YFSETQ. Germline trimming cut 2 bases from V and 3 bases from J; bases unmatched to any gene: 3. In nucleotides, the CDR3 is TGCGCCAGCAGCTTACAGGGACAGGCTAATGAAAAACTGTTTTTT. Protein: CASSLQGQANEKLFF.

This clone was counted once. The V and J genes are TRBV2 and TRBJ2-3; 11 bases are shared with TRBD2. Germline V CDR1 and CDR2: SNHLY, FYNNEI. This CDR3 has 17 amino acids. The V gene end was trimmed by 8 bases and the J gene end by 1 base; junction bases not matched to a gene: 11. Here the CDR3 DNA reads TGTGCCAGCCGTATGCCGACTAGCGGGATCCGCACAGATACGCAGTATTTT. Translating it yields CASRMPTSGIRTDTQYF.

V is TRBV4-1 and J is TRBJ1-4; TRBD1 is a possible D gene (6 bases). From germline, CDR1 is MGHRA and CDR2 YSYEKL. CDR3 length: 15 amino acids. Trimming pared 3 bases from V and 6 bases from J, leaving 14 bases between. The chain's CDR3 is CASSHVRRGDEKLFF. For the CDR3, the DNA is TGCGCCAGCAGCCACGTCCGCAGGGGAGATGAAAAACTGTTTTTT.

The V gene is TRBV28, the J gene TRBJ1-1, with TRBD1 identical over 7 bases. This CDR3 has 14 residues. CDR1 and CDR2 (germline): MDHEN, SYDVKM. Germline trimming cut 2 bases from V and 4 bases from J; bases unmatched to any gene: 4. CDR3 region: CASSLTGVATEAFF. The CDR3 bases are TGTGCCAGCAGTTTAACAGGGGTGGCCACTGAAGCTTTCTTT.

This clone was recorded only once. The rearrangement joins TRBV5-1 to TRBJ2-7; the D gene is possibly TRBD2 (5 bases). Germline CDR1 is SGHRS and CDR2 is YFSETQ. The CDR3 has 15 amino acids. The V gene lost 5 bases and the J gene lost 2 bases, with 17 bases spanning the gap. CDR3 nucleotide sequence: TGCGCCAGCAGTCAGACTAACTTTAATACCTACGAGCAGTACTTC. It yields the protein CASSQTNFNTYEQYF.

The gene calls are TRBV7-2 and TRBJ2-7, with 10 bases lining up with TRBD1. The germline CDR1 and CDR2 sequences are SGHTA and FQGNSA. Trimming removed 5 bases from V and 7 bases from J; junction bases left unmatched: 8. The CDR3 runs 14 residues. The CDR3 spells CASSTTGGAGEQYF. In DNA, the CDR3 is TGTGCCAGCAGCACGACAGGGGGCGCGGGGGAGCAGTACTTC.

This clone occurred once. The chain is built from TRBV2 and TRBJ2-5; the match to TRBD1 covers 7 bases. The length of the CDR3 is 13 residues. Trimming removed 4 bases from V and 4 bases from J; junction bases left unmatched: 3. Per the germline V gene, CDR1 is SNHLY and CDR2 is FYNNEI. The CDR3 DNA is TGTGCCAGCAGTGTTTACAGGGGAGAGACCCAGTACTTC. It specifies CASSVYRGETQYF.

This chain uses TRBV9 with TRBJ1-4; a possible D gene is TRBD1 (6 bases). Per germline, CDR1 SGDLS and CDR2 YYNGEE. This CDR3 region has 15 residues. V lost 4 bases and J 6 bases, leaving 16 bases between the germline ends. DNA of the CDR3: TGTGCCAGCAGCACATCGGGACATCTAGATGAAAAACTGTTTTTT. This encodes CASSTSGHLDEKLFF. Full variable domain (missing parts from reference TRBV9 and TRBJ1-4): DSGVTQTPKHLITATGQRVTLRCSPRSGDLSVYWYQQSLDQGLQFLIQYYNGEERAKGNILERFSAQQFPDLHSELNLSSLELGDSALYFCASSTSGHLDEKLFFGSGTQLSVL.

This rearrangement joins TRBV4-2 to TRBJ2-1; no reliable D call. The CDR3 loop spans 14 amino acids. The V gene's germline CDR1 is LGHNA and CDR2 YNFKEQ. Trimming shortened V by 2 bases and J by 1 base, and 6 bases separated the two germline ends. The CDR3 DNA reads TGTGCCAGCAGCCAATCAGGATCCTACAATGAGCAGTTCTTC. Translated, it gives CASSQSGSYNEQFF.

The rearrangement joins TRBV4-2 to TRBJ2-1, with 10 bases matching TRBD2. This CDR3 comprises 16 residues. The junction had 7 bases not matched to a gene; V was cut back by 0 bases and J by 8 bases. Germline V CDR1 and CDR2: LGHNA, YNFKEQ. The CDR3 nucleotides are TGTGCCAGCAGCCAAGACCGAGCGGGAGGGCCGGATGAGCAGTTCTTC. As protein: CASSQDRAGGPDEQFF.

The chain is built from TRBV19 and TRBJ2-1; 14 bases are shared with TRBD2. The CDR3 has 15 residues. Looked up from germline, CDR1 is LNHDA and CDR2 is SQIVND (reference sequence). Unmatched junction bases numbered 0, after V lost 5 bases and J lost 3 bases. The CDR3 coding sequence is TGTGCCAGTAGTGGGACTAGCGGGAGCTACAATGAGCAGTTCTTC. Its translation is CASSGTSGSYNEQFF.

The chain recombines TRBV28 with TRBJ2-3, with 12 bases that match TRBD2. With V trimmed by 7 bases and J by 3 bases, 14 bases remained unmatched. This CDR3 is 18 amino acids long. Germline V CDR1 and CDR2: MDHEN, SYDVKM. The CDR3 protein is CASIFTSGRPWGTDTQYF. CDR3 in DNA: TGTGCCAGCATTTTTACTAGCGGGAGGCCTTGGGGGACAGATACGCAGTATTTT.

The chain recombines TRBV5-5 with TRBJ1-1, with D tentatively TRBD1 (6 bases). The germline CDR1 and CDR2 sequences are SGHKS and YYEKEE (reference sequence). The CDR3 is made up of 13 amino acids. Trimming cost V 7 bases and J 7 bases, with 17 bases left between them. CDR3 DNA sequence: TGTGCCAGCGGTTCCAGGGGCTACTTTGAAGCTTTCTTT. Residues: CASGSRGYFEAFF.

The V call is TRBV28, the J call TRBJ1-2, with TRBD1 matching over 8 bases. Germline CDR1 reads MDHEN; CDR2 reads SYDVKM. CDR3 length: 18 amino acids. The V and J ends lost 8 bases and 11 bases, in that order; junction bases with no gene match: 28. For the CDR3, the DNA is TGTGCCAGCGGGCGGCTGACATCGACAGGGGTCTTGACATCCTTGTACACCTTC. Amino acid sequence: CASGRLTSTGVLTSLYTF.

J is TRBJ2-1 and V is TRBV6-1, with a possible D match to TRBD2 (5 bases). The CDR3 runs to 15 residues. Germline CDR1 MNHNS, CDR2 SASEGT. Trimming pared 6 bases from V and 3 bases from J, leaving 15 bases between. Here the CDR3 DNA reads TGTGCCAGCAGCGGGGATAGTCGGATCTACAATGAGCAGTTCTTC. As protein: CASSGDSRIYNEQFF.

The gene calls are TRBV28 and TRBJ2-7, with a weak D call TRBD1 (6 bases). Trimming took off 3 bases at V and 3 bases at J, with 12 bases between the two ends. The CDR3 has 14 residues. Germline lookup yields CDR1 MDHEN and CDR2 SYDVKM. DNA for the CDR3: TGTGCCAGCAGTTTGGACAGCTCCTACTACGAGCAGTACTTC. This codes for CASSLDSSYYEQYF.

V is TRBV2 and J is TRBJ1-5; tentative D call: TRBD1 (5 bases). Looked up from germline, CDR1 is SNHLY and CDR2 is FYNNEI. V was pared by 1 base and J by 0 bases, with 7 bases between. The CDR3 extends over 15 amino acids. In nucleotides, the CDR3 is TGTGCCAGCAGTGAAGACAGGTATAGCAATCAGCCCCAGCATTTT. Residues: CASSEDRYSNQPQHF.

The chain combines TRBV19 with TRBJ1-1, with D tentatively TRBD1 (5 bases). Germline loops: CDR1 LNHDA, CDR2 SQIVND (reference sequence). Trimming shortened V by 5 bases and J by 5 bases, and 12 bases separated the two germline ends. The CDR3 spans 13 residues. The CDR3 protein is CASSYLSGTEAFF. In nucleotides, the CDR3 is TGTGCCAGTAGTTACTTATCAGGGACTGAAGCTTTCTTT.

This clone was seen once. V gene TRBV30 combines with J gene TRBJ2-1; TRBD2 matches at 7 bases. The V gene's germline CDR1 is GTSNPN and CDR2 SVGIG (reference sequence). The CDR3 is 14 residues long. Trimming took 5 bases from V and 0 from J; bases not matched to a gene: 4. The CDR3 reads CAWVGGSSYNEQFF. In DNA, the CDR3 is TGTGCCTGGGTGGGGGGGAGCTCCTACAATGAGCAGTTCTTC.

V usage is TRBV5-1 and J usage is TRBJ2-5, with 8 bases lining up with TRBD1. This CDR3 is 13 amino acids long. With 7 bases clipped from V and 1 base from J, the junction kept 3 bases outside the gene matches. Germline V gene data show CDR1 as SGHRS and CDR2 as YFSETQ. The CDR3 region is CASGQGAQETQYF. CDR3 in DNA: TGCGCCAGCGGACAGGGCGCCCAAGAGACCCAGTACTTC. Variable domain in full (rest from reference TRBV5-1 and TRBJ2-5): KAGVTQTPRYLIKTRGQQVTLSCSPISGHRSVSWYQQTPGQGLQFLFEYFSETQRNKGNFPGRFSGRQFSNSRSEMNVSTLELGDSALYLCASGQGAQETQYFGPGTRLLVL.

This sequence joins TRBV7-8 and TRBJ2-5, with 9 bases matching TRBD2. Trimming cost V 8 bases and J 5 bases; bases outside gene matches: 21. CDR3 size: 18 residues. The germline gives CDR1 SGHVS, CDR2 FQNEAQ. CDR3 in DNA: TGTGCCAGCGCGCCCCGCGTCGGCGGGAGGGCCTGGGGGGAGACCCAGTACTTC. It yields the protein CASAPRVGGRAWGETQYF. Using reference TRBV7-8 and TRBJ2-5 for the parts outside the CDR3, the full variable domain is GAGVSQSPRYKVAKRGQDVALRCDPISGHVSLFWYQQALGQGPEFLTYFQNEAQLDKSGLPSDRFFAERPEGSVSTLKIQRTQQEDSAVYLCASAPRVGGRAWGETQYFGPGTRLLVL.

The genes are TRBV29-1 and TRBJ1-4; the D gene is possibly TRBD1 (6 bases). Germline CDR1 is SQVTM and CDR2 is ANQGSEA. With 0 bases removed from V and 8 bases from J, the gap between germline ends came to 13 bases. CDR3 length: 14 amino acids. The CDR3 coding sequence is TGCAGCGTTGAAGAGGAAGGGGGAACGGAAAAACTGTTTTTT. Translation gives CSVEEEGGTEKLFF.

V usage is TRBV4-1 and J usage is TRBJ2-5; TRBD1 might be the D (6 bases). In germline, CDR1 is MGHRA, CDR2 YSYEKL. The CDR3 is made up of 16 amino acids. The V gene lost 0 bases and the J gene lost 5 bases, with 16 bases spanning the gap. CDR3 region: CASSQDNRDVGETQYF. The DNA for the CDR3 is TGCGCCAGCAGCCAAGATAACAGGGATGTCGGGGAGACCCAGTACTTC.

About this clone itself: The sample holds other DNA sequences that translate to the same CDR3. The CDR3 spells CASSDRAYEQYF. The CDR3 nucleotides read TGTGCCAGCAGCGACAGGGCCTACGAGCAGTACTTC. The V gene is TRBV2, the J gene TRBJ2-7, with TRBD1 matching over 7 bases. The CDR3 totals 12 residues. V lost 6 bases and J lost 2; bases outside the gene matches: 1. Per the germline V gene, CDR1 is SNHLY and CDR2 is FYNNEI. Based on the CDR3 plus reference TRBV2 and TRBJ2-7, the full variable domain is EPEVTQTPSHQVTQMGQEVILRCVPISNHLYFYWYRQILGQKVEFLVSFYNNEISEKSEIFDDQFSVERPDGSNFTLKIRSTKLEDSAMYFCASSDRAYEQYFGPGTRLTVT.

CDR3 in amino acids: CASSVRDRGSQPQHF. Here the CDR3 DNA reads TGTGCCAGCAGTGTCCGAGACAGGGGGAGTCAGCCCCAGCATTTT. V usage is TRBV2 and J usage is TRBJ1-5; 9 bases fit TRBD1. The trim removed 4 bases at V and 6 bases at J, leaving 7 bases unmatched. Germline V CDR1 and CDR2: SNHLY, FYNNEI. The CDR3 is made up of 15 amino acids.

A single count supports this clone. The V gene is TRBV5-1, the J gene TRBJ2-1, with a weak D call TRBD2 (6 bases). Germline loops: CDR1 SGHRS, CDR2 YFSETQ. The CDR3 extends over 15 amino acids. V lost 4 bases, J lost 0 bases, and 11 bases lay in between. Here the CDR3 DNA reads TGCGCCAGCAGCCAACAGACTAGCTCCTACAATGAGCAGTTCTTC. Translation gives CASSQQTSSYNEQFF.